This TCR beta chain derives from a study of shared clonotypes between healthy human individuals. There are a few counts of this clone. The antigen is undetermined. Profiled with immunoSEQ multiplex PCR; TCRdb holds only in-frame clones, not every one. Among hundreds of thousands of clones, around 96% were seen once, and the ten largest hold around 0.1%. Whole-study results and caveats: Sequencing of the sorted subsets was shown by rarefaction to be incomplete despite large depth. Sequencing depth was expected to influence donor clonotype sharing.

Naive CD8 cells lacked CD45RO, underwent positive selection for CCR7 and left out terminally differentiated effector memory CD45RA+ cells. This clonotype originated in a young woman in good health. The sample taken for sequencing was naive CD8+ T cells sorted from blood.

The CDR3 protein is CASNIAGTYYEQYF. The DNA for the CDR3 is TGTGCCAGCAACATAGCGGGAACCTACTACGAGCAGTACTTC. This chain connects TRBV28 to TRBJ2-7; 8 nucleotides match TRBD2. The germline gives CDR1 MDHEN, CDR2 SYDVKM. This CDR3 is 14 amino acids long. V lost 7 bases to trimming and J lost 3 bases; unmatched junction nucleotides: 8.